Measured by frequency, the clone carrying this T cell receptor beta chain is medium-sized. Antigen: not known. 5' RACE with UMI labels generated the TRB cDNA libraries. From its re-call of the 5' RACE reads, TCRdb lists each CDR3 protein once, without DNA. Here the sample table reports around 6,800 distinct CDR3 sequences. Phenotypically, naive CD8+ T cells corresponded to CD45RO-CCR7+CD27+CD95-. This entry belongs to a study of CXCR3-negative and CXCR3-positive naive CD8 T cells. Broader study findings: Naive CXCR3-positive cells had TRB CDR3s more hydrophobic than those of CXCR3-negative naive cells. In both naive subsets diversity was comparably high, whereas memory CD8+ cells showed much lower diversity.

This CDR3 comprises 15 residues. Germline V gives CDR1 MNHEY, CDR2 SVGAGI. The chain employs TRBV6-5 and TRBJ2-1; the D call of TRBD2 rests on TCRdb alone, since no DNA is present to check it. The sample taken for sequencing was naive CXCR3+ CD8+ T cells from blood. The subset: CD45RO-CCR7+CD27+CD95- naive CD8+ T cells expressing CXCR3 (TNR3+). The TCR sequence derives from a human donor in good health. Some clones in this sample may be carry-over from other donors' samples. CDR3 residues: CASSYTPGGAGGQFF.